The next 23 T cell receptor beta chains were all read from a single sample in a study of T cells in Graves' hyperthyroidism and ophthalmopathy. It was RNA transcripts that yielded the amplified TCR beta CDR3 regions. HTBI primers were employed in a first-round RT-PCR of the TCR CDR3. TCRdb reprocessed the multiplex PCR reads with MiXCR, giving one entry per CDR3 protein. Of hundreds of thousands of distinct CDR3 sequences listed, under 15% are singletons. The sample comprised blood. These receptors all stem from a woman aged 25-40 years with Graves' hyperthyroidism.

To note about this clonotype: This may be a read error: a much more frequent sequence differs by one nucleotide. The chain links TRBV10-1 to TRBJ2-7; D gene unclear. Deletions cut 4 bases from V and 5 bases from J, with 15 bases between. From germline, CDR1 is WNHNN and CDR2 SYGVQD (reference sequence). The CDR3 is 14 amino acids. As DNA, the CDR3 is TGCGCCAGCAGTGCCTGGGTAAACCGCCACGAGCAGTACTTC. It is translated as CASSAWVNRHEQYF.

This clonotype appeared many times. The V and J genes are TRBV2 and TRBJ2-3; D is possibly TRBD1 (6 bases). V was cut by 4 bases and J by 0 bases, with 11 bases left in between. Germline CDR1 is SNHLY and CDR2 is FYNNEI. The CDR3 has 15 residues. CDR3: CASSGGQGSTDTQYF. CDR3 sequence (DNA): TGTGCCAGCAGTGGGGGGCAGGGTAGCACAGATACGCAGTATTTT.

This clonotype was seen at least ten times. The rearrangement uses TRBV9 and TRBJ1-3, with D tentatively TRBD1 (5 bases). The CDR3 loop spans 16 amino acids. V lost 3 bases and J lost 0, with 13 bases in between. The V gene's germline CDR1 is SGDLS and CDR2 YYNGEE. In nucleotides, the CDR3 is TGTGCCAGCAGCGCGTCTGACAGCCGCTCTGGAAACACCATATATTTT. Encoded protein: CASSASDSRSGNTIYF.

This clonotype was seen ten or more times. The gene calls are TRBV5-1 and TRBJ1-2, with a possible D match to TRBD1 (6 bases). CDR3 length equals 15 residues. In germline, CDR1 is SGHRS, CDR2 YFSETQ. The germline V and J ends were trimmed by 4 bases and 0 bases, with 13 bases remaining between them. The CDR3 DNA sequence: TGCGCCAGCAGCACCGGGGACACTGCTAACTATGGCTACACCTTC. This sequence encodes CASSTGDTANYGYTF.

This clonotype came up many times. The chain combines TRBV6-1 with TRBJ2-2; D possibly corresponds to TRBD1 (5 bases). Germline CDR1 reads MNHNS; CDR2 reads SASEGT. The V gene lost 8 bases and the J gene lost 3 bases, with 10 bases spanning the gap. There are 13 residues in the CDR3. CDR3 nucleotide sequence: TGTGCCAGCCTGGACACTTACACCGGGGAGCTGTTTTTT. Protein: CASLDTYTGELFF.

This clonotype has at least ten counts. The chain joins TRBV20-1 to TRBJ1-1; D remains unclear. Germline V CDR1 and CDR2: DFQATT, SNEGSKA (reference sequence). V lost 0 bases and J 3 bases, leaving 5 bases between the germline ends. The CDR3 runs 12 residues. This CDR3 reads CSARDPDTEAFF. CDR3 sequence (DNA): TGCAGTGCTAGAGATCCCGACACTGAAGCTTTCTTT.

This clonotype was seen only a few times. The chain is built from TRBV20-1 and TRBJ2-7, with 11 bases aligning to TRBD2. The junction had 7 bases not matched to a gene; V was cut back by 3 bases and J by 6 bases. CDR1 and CDR2 (germline): DFQATT, SNEGSKA (reference sequence). CDR3 length: 14 amino acids. The CDR3 loop is CSASKTSGKSEQYF. CDR3 in DNA: TGCAGTGCTAGTAAGACTAGCGGGAAATCCGAGCAGTACTTC.

This clonotype was recorded many times. The rearrangement uses TRBV12-3 or TRBV12-4 and TRBJ2-1; 7 bases agree with TRBD1. V shed 8 bases, J shed 8 bases, and the junction held 15 bases outside the gene matches. This CDR3 contains 15 residues. CDR3 in amino acids: CASGKSTGLGDEQFF. DNA for the CDR3: TGTGCCAGCGGGAAGTCGACAGGGTTAGGAGATGAGCAGTTCTTC.

This clonotype was counted between two and nine times. The chain joins TRBV19 to TRBJ1-2; 8 bases line up with TRBD1. Germline V gene data show CDR1 as LNHDA and CDR2 as SQIVND (reference sequence). The J segment lost 2 bases and the V segment lost 3 bases, leaving 2 bases of the junction unmatched. The CDR3 runs 14 residues. CDR3 residues: CASSIDRGNYGYTF. In DNA, the CDR3 is TGTGCCAGTAGTATCGACAGGGGAAACTATGGCTACACCTTC.

This clonotype has a count of ten or more. The V call is TRBV9, the J call TRBJ2-7; D tentatively fits TRBD1 or TRBD2 (5 bases each). V shed 0 bases and J shed 5 bases, with 24 bases lying between them. Germline V gives CDR1 SGDLS, CDR2 YYNGEE. The CDR3 consists of 18 residues. CDR3 amino acids: CASSVGPVFLGEFDEQYF. DNA of the CDR3: TGTGCCAGCAGCGTAGGCCCTGTATTTCTGGGGGAGTTCGACGAGCAGTACTTC.

Ten or more counts support this clonotype. The chain joins TRBV6-1 to TRBJ2-2; D is perhaps TRBD2 (6 bases). This CDR3 comprises 16 residues. Between the trimmed V and J ends, which lost 5 bases and 6 bases, there was a span of 19 bases. Germline lookup yields CDR1 MNHNS and CDR2 SASEGT. The chain's CDR3 is CASSSWLTGVPGELFF. The DNA of the CDR3 is TGTGCCAGCAGTTCATGGCTAACGGGAGTTCCCGGGGAGCTGTTTTTT.

The gene calls are TRBV19 and TRBJ1-2, with D perhaps TRBD1 (5 bases). V was shortened by 4 bases and J by 4 bases, with 13 bases between the two germline ends. In germline, CDR1 is LNHDA, CDR2 SQIVND (reference sequence). The length of the CDR3 is 14 residues. In DNA, the CDR3 is TGTGCCAGTAGTAATACAGACAGAGCCTATGGCTACACCTTC. This gives the protein CASSNTDRAYGYTF.

This clonotype was seen many times. This rearrangement joins TRBV28 to TRBJ1-4; 11 nucleotides align to TRBD1. Germline CDR1 is MDHEN and CDR2 is SYDVKM. Germline trimming cut 5 bases from V and 6 bases from J; bases unmatched to any gene: 5. The CDR3 is made up of 15 amino acids. CDR3 residues: CASSASGQGDEKLFF. CDR3 nucleotide sequence: TGTGCCAGCAGTGCCTCGGGACAGGGGGATGAAAAACTGTTTTTT.

This clonotype was observed a few times. The V gene is TRBV29-1, the J gene TRBJ2-1; TRBD2 matches 10 bases. Germline values: CDR1 SQVTM, CDR2 ANQGSEA. This CDR3 comprises 13 residues. V lost 5 bases, J lost 13 bases, and 11 bases stayed unmatched. CDR3 loop: CSVTSGIRDSQFF. As DNA, the CDR3 is TGCAGCGTTACTAGCGGGATACGGGATTCACAGTTCTTC.

The sample holds many counts of this clonotype. The V call is TRBV6-2 or TRBV6-3, the J call TRBJ1-1; weak D call: TRBD1 (5 bases). V lost 9 bases and J lost 5, with 25 bases in between. Germline V gives CDR1 MNHEY, CDR2 SVGEGT. The CDR3 spans 16 residues. CDR3 nucleotides: TGTGCCAGTGGTTCGAGAAGCCGGAGTGGGGGGACTGAAGCTTTCTTT. Protein sequence: CASGSRSRSGGTEAFF.

The gene calls are TRBV27 and TRBJ2-1; 7 nucleotides agree with TRBD1. The CDR3 runs to 16 residues. CDR1 and CDR2 from the germline V gene are MNHEY and SMNVEV (reference sequence). Germline trimming cut 5 bases from V and 3 bases from J; bases unmatched to any gene: 10. The CDR3: CASSPLDRALYNEQFF. CDR3 in DNA: TGTGCCAGCAGTCCCCTAGACAGGGCCCTCTACAATGAGCAGTTCTTC.

At least ten counts were recorded for this clonotype. V gene TRBV28 combines with J gene TRBJ2-7; no firm D call. V lost 3 bases and J 7 bases, leaving 10 bases between the germline ends. CDR3 length equals 12 residues. CDR1 and CDR2 from the germline V gene are MDHEN and SYDVKM. This chain's CDR3 is CASSLPDVEQYF. Here the CDR3 DNA reads TGTGCCAGCAGTTTGCCGGACGTTGAGCAGTACTTC.

In the case of this clonotype: This may be a read error, as it is one base from a much larger clone. CDR3 in amino acids: CASPPLRADTQYF. CDR3 DNA sequence: TGTGCCAGCCCACCCCTCCGGGCAGATACGCAGTATTTT. The rearrangement links TRBV27 to TRBJ2-3; D is undetermined. Germline assignment: CDR1 MNHEY and CDR2 SMNVEV (reference sequence). Trimming took off 8 bases at V and 4 bases at J, with 13 bases between the two ends. The CDR3 consists of 13 residues.

This clonotype has a handful of counts. V usage is TRBV20-1 and J usage is TRBJ2-7, with 11 bases lining up with TRBD2. Germline V gene lookup returns CDR1 DFQATT and CDR2 SNEGSKA (reference sequence). J was trimmed by 5 bases and V by 0 bases; bases with no gene match: 3. The CDR3 contains 14 residues. CDR3 nucleotides: TGCAGTGCTAGAGACACTAGCGGGAGAAACGAGCAGTACTTC. It specifies CSARDTSGRNEQYF.

This clonotype occurred a few times. The V and J genes are TRBV9 and TRBJ2-7; 7 bases are a match to TRBD1. Germline lookup yields CDR1 SGDLS and CDR2 YYNGEE. The ends lost 4 bases at V and 1 base at J; junction bases unmatched: 5. There are 14 residues in the CDR3. CDR3 DNA sequence: TGTGCCAGCAGCCCCAGGGACAGATCCTACGAGCAGTACTTC. This gives the protein CASSPRDRSYEQYF.

Only a few counts were recorded for this clonotype. The chain links TRBV4-2 to TRBJ2-2; 9 bases match TRBD1. Per the germline V gene, CDR1 is LGHNA and CDR2 is YNFKEQ. The trim removed 5 bases at V and 4 bases at J, leaving 8 bases unmatched. The CDR3 runs to 16 residues. In DNA, the CDR3 is TGTGCCAGCAGCTACCGACAGGGGGGGGGCACCGGGGAGCTGTTTTTT. Translating gives CASSYRQGGGTGELFF.

This clonotype was seen only a few times. V and J are TRBV28 and TRBJ2-5; 9 bases agree with TRBD2. V gave up 1 base and J gave up 12 bases; unmatched junction bases: 15. Germline assignment: CDR1 MDHEN and CDR2 SYDVKM. This CDR3 spans 16 amino acids. CDR3 region: CASSLSDGRLAVGEYF. The DNA for the CDR3 is TGTGCCAGCAGTTTATCCGACGGGAGACTAGCGGTTGGGGAGTACTTC.

Of note for this clonotype: Germline is not matched at one junction end, which may reflect a read error. V usage is TRBV5-1 and J usage is TRBJ1-1; weak D call: TRBD1 (5 bases). Germline-derived CDR1 and CDR2 are SGHRS and YFSETQ. CDR3 length equals 12 residues. CDR3 sequence (DNA): TGTGCCAGCAGCTTGGGACGAAGTGAAGCTTTCTTT. Translated, it gives CASSLGRSEAFF. Combining the CDR3 with reference TRBV5-1 and TRBJ1-1 gives the whole variable domain KAGVTQTPRYLIKTRGQQVTLSCSPISGHRSVSWYQQTPGQGLQFLFEYFSETQRNKGNFPGRFSGRQFSNSRSEMNVSTLELGDSALYLCASSLGRSEAFFGQGTRLTVV.